Detailed here is one T cell receptor beta chain. Amplified regions were TCR beta CDR3 sequences from RNA transcripts. The HTBI primer set drove a first-round RT-PCR of the TCR CDR3. Via MiXCR, TCRdb re-called the multiplex PCR reads, giving one row per CDR3 protein. The sample lists about 550,000 distinct CDR3 sequences, less than 25% occurring once. Germline lookup yields CDR1 PRHDT and CDR2 FYEKMQ (reference sequence). The CDR3 is 15 amino acids. Deletions cut 8 bases from V and 2 bases from J, with 13 bases between. These data are taken from a study of T cells in Graves' hyperthyroidism and ophthalmopathy. The hyperthyroidism was newly diagnosed and had lasted under 2 months; the patients were aged 18 to 65. Any patient presenting with uncontrolled infection, other autoimmune disease, pregnancy or lactation was left out. The PBMCs studied were ones that came from approximately 9.9 ml fresh peripheral blood.

The clonotype was recovered from a man in his late teens or twenties with Graves' hyperthyroidism. The chain recombines TRBV13 with TRBJ2-6, with D possibly matching TRBD2 (7 bases). The sample comprised blood. In DNA, the CDR3 is TGTGCCAGCCAGGGAGGGGGAACTGGGGCCAACGTCCTGACTTTC. This translates into CASQGGGTGANVLTF.